A selection of T cell receptor beta chains follows, all from one sample in a study of CD8 T cells in ankylosing spondylitis. A single record per CDR3 protein comes from TCRdb applying MiXCR to the 5' RACE reads. The table has approximately 340,000 distinct CDR3 sequences, 14% to 15% seen once. Sequencing used blood, either unsorted or a sorted T cell fraction (not recorded which). Source of these receptors: a male donor with ankylosing spondylitis or in good health (not recorded which). Both conserved end residues are part of each CDR3. A D gene is named only where the DNA matches it firmly. Clone size is shown for a subset of rows, as once, few, many or a class of expanded clone.

CDR3 length,V gene,D gene,J gene,clone size,CDR3 protein,CDR3 DNA
16,TRBV11-2,TRBD2,TRBJ2-1,-,CASSLDGASGIHEQFF,TGTGCCAGCAGCTTAGATGGAGCTAGCGGGATACATGAGCAGTTCTTC
13,TRBV24-1,TRBD2,TRBJ2-5,-,CATNSGREETQYF,TGTGCCACCAATAGCGGGAGGGAAGAGACCCAGTACTTC
15,TRBV11-2,-,TRBJ2-7,-,CASSLEGGYSYEQYF,TGTGCCAGCAGCTTAGAAGGAGGATACTCCTACGAGCAGTACTTC
14,TRBV5-1,TRBD2,TRBJ2-1,few,CASSLERGVGEQFF,TGCGCCAGCAGCTTGGAACGGGGGGTCGGTGAGCAGTTCTTC
13,TRBV9,-,TRBJ2-5,few,CASRGGTEETQYF,TGTGCCAGCAGAGGCGGGACAGAGGAGACCCAGTACTTC
14,TRBV4-1,-,TRBJ1-1,few,CASSQADRREGAFF,TGCGCCAGCAGCCAAGCTGACAGGCGCGAGGGAGCTTTCTTT
14,TRBV3-1,-,TRBJ1-6,many,CASSQWDGNSPLHF,TGTGCCAGCAGCCAGTGGGACGGTAATTCACCCCTCCACTTT
14,TRBV12-3/TRBV12-4,-,TRBJ2-5,-,CASSRTPFQETQYF,TGTGCCAGCAGTCGGACACCTTTCCAAGAGACCCAGTACTTC
17,TRBV4-1,TRBD2,TRBJ2-1,few,CASSQDRTSVAYNEQFF,TGCGCCAGCAGCCAAGATCGGACTAGCGTGGCCTACAATGAGCAGTTCTTC
14,TRBV10-3,TRBD1,TRBJ2-5,few,CAITPGQGHETQYF,TGTGCCATCACTCCTGGACAGGGCCACGAGACCCAGTACTTC
14,TRBV2,-,TRBJ1-1,-,CASSVRGEGTEAFF,TGTGCCAGCAGTGTGCGGGGGGAGGGAACTGAAGCTTTCTTT
15,TRBV20-1,-,TRBJ2-2,-,CSAFFSGTNTGELFF,TGCAGTGCTTTCTTTTCCGGGACAAACACCGGGGAGCTGTTTTTT
14,TRBV5-1,-,TRBJ2-7,-,CASSPQQSLYEQYF,TGCGCCAGCAGCCCCCAGCAATCCCTCTACGAGCAGTACTTC
14,TRBV10-3,TRBD1,TRBJ2-3,-,CATAVHRGADTQYF,TGTGCCACGGCCGTCCACAGGGGGGCAGATACGCAGTATTTT
11,TRBV20-1,-,TRBJ1-1,-,CSARGFTEAFF,TGCAGTGCTAGAGGTTTCACTGAAGCTTTCTTT
14,TRBV6-1,-,TRBJ1-5,-,CASRAYYGNQPQHF,TGTGCCAGCAGGGCTTATTACGGCAATCAGCCCCAGCATTTT
13,TRBV19,-,TRBJ2-6,-,CASSPGTHNVLTF,TGTGCCAGTAGCCCCGGGACCCACAACGTCCTGACTTTC
12,TRBV20-1,TRBD2,TRBJ2-7,many,CSARTSGYEQYF,TGCAGTGCTAGGACTAGCGGCTACGAGCAGTACTTC
14,TRBV7-9,-,TRBJ2-5,few,CASSGGGYQETQYF,TGTGCCAGCAGCGGGGGCGGGTACCAAGAGACCCAGTACTTC
13,TRBV7-9,-,TRBJ2-7,-,CASSWDSYYEQYF,TGTGCCAGCAGCTGGGACTCCTATTACGAGCAGTACTTC
12,TRBV6-5,TRBD1,TRBJ1-2,-,CASNGDSYGYTF,TGTGCCAGCAATGGGGACAGCTATGGCTACACCTTC
14,TRBV12-3/TRBV12-4,TRBD2,TRBJ2-5,few,CASRTQAGLETQYF,TGTGCCAGCAGAACGCAAGCGGGGTTAGAGACCCAGTACTTC
13,TRBV5-6,-,TRBJ1-3,few,CASSSRSGNTIYF,TGTGCCAGCAGCTCGAGGTCGGGAAACACCATATATTTT
16,TRBV2,-,TRBJ2-2,-,CASSDGGVWLPGELFF,TGTGCCAGCAGTGATGGGGGTGTGTGGTTGCCCGGGGAGCTGTTTTTT
14,TRBV20-1,TRBD2,TRBJ2-7,few,CSVLGPTSGYEQYF,TGCAGTGTGCTAGGTCCGACTAGCGGGTACGAGCAGTACTTC
19,TRBV5-1,-,TRBJ2-6,-,CASSLWGGPAGSGANVLTF,TGCGCCAGCAGCTTGTGGGGGGGCCCGGCAGGCTCTGGGGCCAACGTCCTGACTTTC
16,TRBV10-3,TRBD2,TRBJ2-3,-,CTISESGAGGPDTQYF,TGTACCATCAGTGAGTCGGGCGCGGGAGGGCCAGATACGCAGTATTTT
16,TRBV20-1,TRBD1,TRBJ2-1,-,CSVRAGTAAGYNEQFF,TGCAGTGTCCGCGCCGGGACAGCGGCCGGCTACAATGAGCAGTTCTTC
13,TRBV3-1,-,TRBJ2-7,-,CASSQREVGEQYF,TGTGCCAGCTCGCAAAGGGAGGTAGGCGAGCAGTACTTC
14,TRBV5-1,-,TRBJ2-3,few,CASREPASTDTQYF,TGCGCCAGCAGGGAGCCCGCTAGCACAGATACGCAGTATTTT
14,TRBV7-9,-,TRBJ2-7,-,CASSSLGRPYEQYF,TGTGCCAGCAGCTCCTTGGGGAGGCCCTACGAGCAGTACTTC
14,TRBV5-1,TRBD1,TRBJ2-5,-,CASSLDGQGRTQYF,TGCGCCAGCAGCTTGGACGGACAGGGTAGGACCCAGTACTTC
13,TRBV7-9,-,TRBJ2-7,-,CASSLAVGYEQYF,TGTGCCAGCAGCTTAGCGGTAGGGTACGAGCAGTACTTC
17,TRBV7-2,TRBD2,TRBJ2-6,few,CASSFSGGLSGANVLTF,TGTGCCAGCAGCTTTAGCGGGGGGCTCTCTGGGGCCAACGTCCTGACTTTC
13,TRBV6-1,-,TRBJ1-1,many,CASSEAHNTEAFF,TGTGCCAGCAGTGAAGCTCATAACACTGAAGCTTTCTTT
14,TRBV5-1,-,TRBJ2-3,-,CASSMALLTDTQYF,TGCGCCAGCAGCATGGCCCTACTCACAGATACGCAGTATTTT
14,TRBV4-1,-,TRBJ2-7,-,CASSQEGSPYEQYF,TGCGCCAGCAGCCAAGAAGGCAGCCCCTACGAGCAGTACTTC
15,TRBV10-3,TRBD2,TRBJ2-2,-,CAIKGTSGTGGELFF,TGTGCCATCAAGGGGACTAGCGGGACCGGCGGGGAGCTGTTTTTT
16,TRBV5-6,TRBD1,TRBJ2-3,-,CASSLDRGRDTDTQYF,TGTGCCAGCAGCCTGGACAGGGGAAGAGACACAGATACGCAGTATTTT
13,TRBV20-1,-,TRBJ2-1,-,CSAPRVGGNEQFF,TGCAGTGCTCCCCGGGTAGGGGGCAATGAGCAGTTCTTC
14,TRBV29-1,TRBD1,TRBJ2-5,-,CSVRTGQRQETQYF,TGCAGCGTCAGGACAGGGCAAAGGCAAGAGACCCAGTACTTC
16,TRBV20-1,-,TRBJ2-1,-,CSAKLPGPLSVNEQFF,TGCAGTGCTAAACTACCGGGACCGCTTAGCGTAAATGAGCAGTTCTTC
15,TRBV25-1,-,TRBJ2-1,many,CASSVRTAQSGEQFF,TGTGCCAGCAGTGTCCGGACAGCCCAGTCGGGCGAGCAGTTCTTC
13,TRBV3-1,TRBD1,TRBJ1-1,-,CASTDRGETEAFF,TGTGCCAGCACCGACAGGGGTGAGACTGAAGCTTTCTTT
14,TRBV20-1,-,TRBJ2-2,-,CSARVTGVTGELFF,TGCAGTGCTAGAGTTACAGGTGTCACCGGGGAGCTGTTTTTT
12,TRBV15,TRBD2,TRBJ2-5,many,CATSAGEETQYF,TGTGCCACCTCAGCGGGAGAGGAGACCCAGTACTTC
17,TRBV20-1,-,TRBJ2-5,-,CSARKDWRVGTTETQYF,TGCAGTGCTAGAAAGGATTGGAGGGTCGGTACTACAGAGACCCAGTACTTC
16,TRBV12-3/TRBV12-4,-,TRBJ2-3,-,CASSFMGRVGADTQYF,TGTGCCAGCAGTTTCATGGGCAGAGTGGGGGCAGATACGCAGTATTTT
12,TRBV7-9,TRBD1,TRBJ2-7,-,CASSLDGTGPHF,TGTGCCAGCAGCTTAGACGGGACAGGGCCCCACTTC
14,TRBV6-2/TRBV6-3,TRBD2,TRBJ2-7,-,CASNLAGGPYEQYF,TGTGCCAGCAATTTAGCGGGAGGGCCCTACGAGCAGTACTTC
12,TRBV29-1,TRBD1,TRBJ2-1,-,CSVGRDSNEQFF,TGCAGCGTTGGCCGGGACAGCAATGAGCAGTTCTTC